A selection of T cell receptor beta chains follows, all from one sample in a study of blood T cell repertoires in COVID-19. The assay was immunoSEQ multiplex PCR, and TCRdb's table has in-frame clones only and misses some. The sample contains more than 150,000 clones, around 82% of which appear only once. Sequenced material: PBMCs or T cells enriched from blood (not recorded which). Receptors were obtained from a man aged 35-49 years who had recovered from COVID-19. Both conserved end residues are part of each CDR3. The order of the fields is J gene, V gene, D gene, clone size, CDR3 DNA, CDR3 protein. D genes are given only for firm matches. Clone size is given for some rows only: seen once, a few or many times, or a class if the clone is expanded.

J: TRBJ1-1; V: TRBV7-2; D: TRBD1; size: .; DNA: TGTGCCAGCAGCTCGACTCAGGGGGAATTCGCTGAAGCTTTCTTT; CDR3: CASSSTQGEFAEAFF
J: TRBJ1-1; V: TRBV9; D: TRBD1; size: .; DNA: TGTGCCAGCAGCGTAGATGGGGGACAGGATGAAGCTTTCTTT; CDR3: CASSVDGGQDEAFF
J: TRBJ1-6; V: TRBV7-8; D: .; size: few; DNA: TGTGCCAGCAGCCGTACCGGGGACTATAATTCACCCCTCCACTTT; CDR3: CASSRTGDYNSPLHF
J: TRBJ1-4; V: TRBV15; D: .; size: .; DNA: TGTGCCACCAGCAGAGATGGGCAGAGAAATGAAAAACTGTTTTTT; CDR3: CATSRDGQRNEKLFF
J: TRBJ2-1; V: TRBV10-3; D: .; size: .; DNA: TGTGCCATCACCTCCAAGGGGGGAGGGAGCTCCTACAATGAGCAGTTCTTC; CDR3: CAITSKGGGSSYNEQFF
J: TRBJ1-1; V: TRBV28; D: TRBD1; size: .; DNA: TGTGCCAGCAGCCCACCCGGACAGGGCGGGACTGAAGCTTTCTTT; CDR3: CASSPPGQGGTEAFF
J: TRBJ1-6; V: TRBV30; D: TRBD1; size: .; DNA: TGTGCCTGGAGTCCCCTGACAGGGGTCACGGGTTCACCCCTCCACTTT; CDR3: CAWSPLTGVTGSPLHF
J: TRBJ2-2; V: TRBV5-1; D: TRBD1; size: .; DNA: TGCGCCAGCAGCCCCCGAAACGGGACAGGGCGTACCGGGGAGCTGTTTTTT; CDR3: CASSPRNGTGRTGELFF
J: TRBJ2-5; V: TRBV2; D: .; size: .; DNA: TGTGCCAGCAGTGAACAGGGCAGCGGGGAGACCCAGTACTTC; CDR3: CASSEQGSGETQYF
J: TRBJ2-1; V: TRBV10-3; D: .; size: .; DNA: TGTGCCATCAGTGAGTCGGGGGGAGGCCGCCTCAATGAGCAGTTCTTC; CDR3: CAISESGGGRLNEQFF
J: TRBJ2-1; V: TRBV5-5; D: .; size: .; DNA: TGTGCCAGCAGCTTGTCCGGTCTAGGCGGTAATGAGCAGTTCTTC; CDR3: CASSLSGLGGNEQFF
J: TRBJ2-7; V: TRBV30; D: .; size: .; DNA: TGTGCCTGGAGTAGGGGGACCTCCTACGAGCAGTACTTC; CDR3: CAWSRGTSYEQYF
J: TRBJ1-2; V: TRBV7-8; D: .; size: .; DNA: TGTGCCAGCAGCTTAGGACTGTCTAACTATGGCTACACCTTC; CDR3: CASSLGLSNYGYTF
J: TRBJ2-3; V: TRBV11-2; D: TRBD2; size: once; DNA: TGTGCCAGCAGCTCACCGGGACTAGCGGGATTCGCGCAGTATTTT; CDR3: CASSSPGLAGFAQYF
J: TRBJ2-1; V: TRBV2; D: .; size: .; DNA: TGTGCCAGCAGGACTCTCCGGGGATACGCTTACAATGAGCAGTTCTTC; CDR3: CASRTLRGYAYNEQFF
J: TRBJ2-1; V: TRBV7-2; D: .; size: .; DNA: TGTGCCAGCAGCACCGATGGGAGCTCCTACAATGAGCAGTTCTTC; CDR3: CASSTDGSSYNEQFF
J: TRBJ1-4; V: TRBV6-5; D: .; size: .; DNA: TGTGCCAGCAGTTACTCGATAGGGGTTAATGAAAAACTGTTTTTT; CDR3: CASSYSIGVNEKLFF
J: TRBJ2-1; V: TRBV10-3; D: TRBD2; size: .; DNA: TGTGCCATCAGAGCCAGGGGACTAGCGAGAGATGAGCAGTTCTTC; CDR3: CAIRARGLARDEQFF
J: TRBJ2-7; V: TRBV7-6; D: TRBD1; size: few; DNA: TGTGCCAGCAGCACACCCGGGACAGGGAACTACGAGCAGTACTTC; CDR3: CASSTPGTGNYEQYF
J: TRBJ2-3; V: TRBV13; D: .; size: .; DNA: TGTGCCAGCAGCCTTAGCGCCCGCACAGATACGCAGTATTTT; CDR3: CASSLSARTDTQYF
J: TRBJ1-2; V: TRBV15; D: .; size: .; DNA: TGTGCCACCAGCAGAGACCCGGGGGGAGGCTACACCTTC; CDR3: CATSRDPGGGYTF
J: TRBJ1-2; V: TRBV27; D: TRBD1; size: .; DNA: TGTGCCAGCAGTTTGCAGGGGGCCTGGAGCTACACCTTC; CDR3: CASSLQGAWSYTF
J: TRBJ2-5; V: TRBV5-1; D: TRBD1; size: .; DNA: TGCGCCAGCAGCCCTGGACAGGGTCAAGAGACCCAGTACTTC; CDR3: CASSPGQGQETQYF
J: TRBJ1-3; V: TRBV5-1; D: TRBD1; size: .; DNA: TGCGCCAGCAGCTTGGCGGCGCAGGGGGCTTCTGGAAACACCATATATTTT; CDR3: CASSLAAQGASGNTIYF
J: TRBJ1-1; V: TRBV19; D: .; size: .; DNA: TGTGCCAGTCGACACCAGGAATACACTGAAGCTTTCTTT; CDR3: CASRHQEYTEAFF
J: TRBJ1-1; V: TRBV9; D: TRBD1; size: .; DNA: TGTGCCAGCAGCCCCCATTGGGGACAGGGAGGTGAAGCTTTCTTT; CDR3: CASSPHWGQGGEAFF
J: TRBJ1-2; V: TRBV3-1/TRBV3-2; D: .; size: .; DNA: TGTGCCAGCAGCCAAGCAGCCGCGGGATACTATGGCTACACCTTC; CDR3: CASSQAAAGYYGYTF
J: TRBJ2-1; V: TRBV7-2; D: .; size: .; DNA: TGTGCCAGCAGCATGTACGGGAAAAATGAGCAGTTCTTC; CDR3: CASSMYGKNEQFF
J: TRBJ2-2; V: TRBV3-1/TRBV3-2; D: .; size: .; DNA: TGTGCCAGCAGCCACCTGTCCGAGTATAACACCGGGGAGCTGTTTTTT; CDR3: CASSHLSEYNTGELFF
J: TRBJ2-5; V: TRBV25-1; D: TRBD1; size: few; DNA: TGTGCCAGCACCCGACAGGGGGGCACCCAGTACTTC; CDR3: CASTRQGGTQYF
J: TRBJ2-7; V: TRBV5-1; D: TRBD2; size: .; DNA: TGCGCCAGCAGCTTCCAGACACTCGGACTAGCGAGAGGGCAGTACTTC; CDR3: CASSFQTLGLARGQYF
J: TRBJ1-2; V: TRBV5-4; D: .; size: .; DNA: TGTGCCAGCAGCTTGTTGACTAGCAACTATGGCTACACCTTC; CDR3: CASSLLTSNYGYTF
J: TRBJ2-5; V: TRBV3-1/TRBV3-2; D: .; size: .; DNA: TGTGCCAGCAGCCAAGGAGGGGGGGGGAGCCAAGAGACCCAGTACTTC; CDR3: CASSQGGGGSQETQYF
J: TRBJ2-7; V: TRBV18; D: TRBD2; size: .; DNA: TGTGCCAGCTCACCGGGGGCGGGAGGACATCGAGAGCAGTACTTC; CDR3: CASSPGAGGHREQYF
J: TRBJ1-2; V: TRBV9; D: TRBD1; size: .; DNA: TGTGCCAGCAGCGCGGACAGACAGGGGGCGGCTAGGTATGGCTACACCTTC; CDR3: CASSADRQGAARYGYTF
J: TRBJ2-5; V: TRBV18; D: TRBD1; size: .; DNA: TGTGCCAGCTCACCGGACAGGGCTCAAGAGACCCAGTACTTC; CDR3: CASSPDRAQETQYF
J: TRBJ1-2; V: TRBV9; D: .; size: .; DNA: TGTGCCAGCAGCTCGCGCGACGCAGGGAAGGAAGGCTACACCTTC; CDR3: CASSSRDAGKEGYTF
J: TRBJ2-3; V: TRBV12-3/TRBV12-4; D: .; size: .; DNA: TGTGCCAGCAGTCCCCTACTAGTGGATACGCAGTATTTT; CDR3: CASSPLLVDTQYF
J: TRBJ2-4; V: TRBV4-1; D: .; size: .; DNA: TGCGCCAGCGGGACATATCTACCGAAAAACATTCAGTACTTC; CDR3: CASGTYLPKNIQYF
J: TRBJ2-1; V: TRBV7-8; D: .; size: once; DNA: TGTGCCAGCAGCTACCGACTAGTTGGGAATGAGCAGTTCTTC; CDR3: CASSYRLVGNEQFF
J: TRBJ1-1; V: TRBV19; D: TRBD1; size: .; DNA: TGTGCCAGTAGTATACGGGACAGGGGTAGGATGAACACTGAAGCTTTCTTT; CDR3: CASSIRDRGRMNTEAFF
J: TRBJ1-5; V: TRBV3-1/TRBV3-2; D: .; size: .; DNA: TGTGCCAGCAGCCAAGTTCCGGGGCCCCAGCATTTT; CDR3: CASSQVPGPQHF
J: TRBJ2-7; V: TRBV6-5; D: TRBD1; size: .; DNA: TGTGCCAGCAGTTACTCTTCGGGACAGGGGGACTACGAGCAGTACTTC; CDR3: CASSYSSGQGDYEQYF
J: TRBJ1-1; V: TRBV5-1; D: TRBD1; size: .; DNA: TGCGCCAGCAGCTTTGACAGGGGTGAAGCTTTCTTT; CDR3: CASSFDRGEAFF
J: TRBJ2-3; V: TRBV10-3; D: .; size: few; DNA: TGTGCCATCAGTGAGTCGACGGTAGTCCAGGTCAGAGTTTTT; CDR3: CAISESTVVQVRVF
J: TRBJ1-5; V: TRBV5-4; D: .; size: once; DNA: TGTGCCAGCAGCTTGGACGGGAGCTCGGGGGAGCAGCCCCAGCATTTT; CDR3: CASSLDGSSGEQPQHF
J: TRBJ1-1; V: TRBV5-1; D: .; size: once; DNA: TGCGCCAGCAGCTTGTTCAACATGAACACTGAAGCTTTCTTT; CDR3: CASSLFNMNTEAFF
J: TRBJ1-4; V: TRBV21-1; D: .; size: .; DNA: TGTGCCAGCAGCGCCCCAGGGGCAGCAACTAATGAAAAACTGTTTTTT; CDR3: CASSAPGAATNEKLFF
J: TRBJ1-2; V: TRBV6-5; D: TRBD1; size: .; DNA: TGTGCCAGCACCGTCGGGACAGACTATGGCTACACCTTC; CDR3: CASTVGTDYGYTF
J: TRBJ2-1; V: TRBV10-1; D: TRBD2; size: .; DNA: TGCGCCAGCAGTACCGGGACTAGCAGTGAGCAGTTCTTC; CDR3: CASSTGTSSEQFF